What follows are 17 T cell receptor beta chains derived from one specimen sequenced in a study of Tregs in tolerant kidney transplant recipients. Recipients received nonmyeloablative bone marrow transplants from related graft donors, with transient mixed chimerism. Repertoires were generated with immunoSEQ multiplex PCR, while TCRdb's copy carries only in-frame clones and drops some. The ten top clones account for just over 3.5%, within a sample of nearly 15,000 clones. The source was CD4+ T cells from blood (PBMCs), collected 12 months after the transplant. These TCRs come from a human patient who received a combined kidney and bone marrow transplant. Certain T cells may be donor cells from the graft.

Turning to this clone: With the read ending 3 residues before the CDR3 end, the germline J gene is used to fill in that end. The rearrangement joins TRBV20-1 to TRBJ2-7; 7 bases fit TRBD1. CDR1 and CDR2 (germline): DFQATT, SNEGSKA (reference sequence). Losses at the gene ends were 7 bases for V and 2 bases for J; bases not matched to a gene: 5. The CDR3 is made up of 12 amino acids. CDR3 DNA (partial): TGCAGTGTTCCGGGACAGACCTACGAG. As protein: CSVPGQTYE. The full CDR3 reads CSVPGQTYEQYF.

As regards this clone: The CDR3 goes on 3 residues after the read ends, and that part is filled in from the germline J gene. The genes are TRBV5-4 and TRBJ2-7; D possibly corresponds to TRBD1 (6 bases). The CDR3 contains 13 residues. V lost 5 bases, J lost 1 base, and 10 bases lay in between. Germline lookup yields CDR1 SGHNT and CDR2 YYREEE (reference sequence). CDR3 DNA (partial): TGTGCCAGCAGATATGGACAGTCCTACGAG. Protein: CASRYGQSYE. In full, the CDR3 is CASRYGQSYEQYF.

Worth noting for this clone: The read gets to within 3 residues of the CDR3 end, and the germline J gene fills in the rest. This sequence joins TRBV28 and TRBJ1-2, with D maybe TRBD1 (5 bases). Germline-derived CDR1 and CDR2 are MDHEN and SYDVKM. CDR3 length: 14 residues. Between the trimmed V and J ends, which lost 4 bases and 4 bases, there was a span of 13 bases. CDR3 bases read: TGTGCCAGCAGTTCCCAGGGCGCGCGCTATGGC. It encodes CASSSQGARYG. The whole CDR3 sequence is CASSSQGARYGYTF.

A remark on this clone: The DNA ends 3 residues before the CDR3 does, and the rest of the CDR3 is filled in from the germline J gene. This rearrangement joins TRBV20-1 to TRBJ2-7; 10 positions match TRBD1. J lost 4 bases, V lost 6 bases, and 9 bases had no gene match. There are 14 residues in the CDR3. Germline CDR1 and CDR2: DFQATT and SNEGSKA (reference sequence). CDR3 bases read: TGCAGTGCCAACCGTCGACAGGGGGCTTACGAG. Amino acids: CSANRRQGAYE. The whole CDR3 sequence is CSANRRQGAYEQYF.

Of note for this clone: The DNA ends 3 residues before the CDR3 does, and the rest of the CDR3 is filled in from the germline J gene. The chain employs TRBV19 and TRBJ2-3, with a tentative D call TRBD2 (5 bases). CDR3 size: 16 residues. Per the germline V gene, CDR1 is LNHDA and CDR2 is SQIVND (reference sequence). V lost 4 bases to trimming and J lost 1 base, with 15 bases between them. The CDR3 protein is CASSTLRPGGTDTQYF. CDR3 DNA (partial): TGTGCCAGTAGTACGCTGCGCCCCGGGGGCACAGATACG.

Notes on this clone: The read falls 3 residues short of the CDR3 end, and the missing part is taken from the germline J gene. V gene TRBV18 combines with J gene TRBJ2-7, with 8 bases fitting TRBD2. This CDR3 spans 14 amino acids. CDR1 and CDR2 (germline): KGHSH, LQKENI. V lost 1 base, J lost 5 bases, and 4 bases stayed unmatched. The CDR3 spells CASSPRTSMDEQYF. The sequenced CDR3 bases are TGTGCCAGCTCACCACGGACTAGCATGGACGAG.

For this clone: The read is 3 residues too short to cover the CDR3 end, so that end is filled in from the germline J gene. This chain joins TRBV5-1 and TRBJ2-1; no definite D call. The CDR3 is made up of 13 amino acids. CDR1 and CDR2 (germline): SGHRS, YFSETQ. The V end was cut by 0 bases, the J end by 9 bases, with 10 bases between. The sequenced part of the CDR3 DNA is TGCGCCAGCAGCTTGGAACCCTCTACTGAG. Its protein product is CASSLEPSTE. The entire CDR3 sequence reads CASSLEPSTEQFF.

Turning to this clone: The read stops 3 residues short of the end of the CDR3; the missing end is completed from the germline J gene. The J gene is TRBJ1-4, the V gene TRBV12-3 or TRBV12-4, with unresolved D. The CDR3 is made up of 14 amino acids. Between the trimmed V and J ends, which lost 6 bases and 3 bases, there was a span of 11 bases. CDR3 DNA, as far as it was read: TGTGCCAGCAGCCCGAGGTTTCCTAATGAAAAA. Protein sequence: CASSPRFPNEK. The full-length CDR3 reads as CASSPRFPNEKLFF.

Notes on this clone: Sequencing ends 3 residues short of the CDR3 end; the germline J gene provides the rest. The chain combines TRBV6-2 or TRBV6-3 with TRBJ2-1; 9 bases are shared with TRBD2. CDR1 and CDR2 (germline): MNHEY, SVGEGT. CDR3 length: 14 amino acids. Trimming cost V 7 bases and J 7 bases; bases outside gene matches: 8. CDR3 amino acids: CASKEAGGGNEQFF. The DNA read from the CDR3 is TGTGCCAGCAAGGAAGCGGGAGGAGGTAATGAG.

CDR3 sequence reads: CASSPRDFNTGELFF. The sequenced CDR3 bases are TGTGCCAGCAGCCCTCGGGACTTCAACACCGGGGAG. The rearrangement uses TRBV4-2 and TRBJ2-2; D possibly corresponds to TRBD2 (6 bases). With the read ending 3 residues before the CDR3 end, the germline J gene is used to fill in that end. Deletions cut 4 bases from V and 2 bases from J, with 11 bases between. CDR3 length: 15 residues. CDR1 is LGHNA and CDR2 is YNFKEQ in the germline V gene.

CDR3 region: CASKRTDTQYF. The DNA read from the CDR3 is TGTGCCAGCAAGCGCACAGATACG. The chain is built from TRBV2 and TRBJ2-3; no firm D call. The CDR3 goes on 3 residues after the read ends, and that part is filled in from the germline J gene. The germline CDR1 and CDR2 sequences are SNHLY and FYNNEI. This CDR3 is built from 11 residues. Trimming pared 7 bases from V and 1 base from J, leaving 3 bases between. The full variable domain, completed using reference TRBV2 and TRBJ2-3, is EPEVTQTPSHQVTQMGQEVILRCVPISNHLYFYWYRQILGQKVEFLVSFYNNEISEKSEIFDDQFSVERPDGSNFTLKIRSTKLEDSAMYFCASKRTDTQYFGPGTRLTVL.

In regard to this clone: Coverage ceases 3 residues before the CDR3 finishes, and the germline J gene fills in the end. The rearrangement uses TRBV29-1 and TRBJ1-2; 11 bases align to TRBD1. CDR3 length equals 16 residues. Germline lookup yields CDR1 SQVTM and CDR2 ANQGSEA. V lost 6 bases to trimming and J lost 3 bases; unmatched junction nucleotides: 12. CDR3 residues: CSVDHTGQGAYYGYTF. The part of the CDR3 DNA that was read is TGCAGCGTGGACCATACAGGACAGGGGGCTTACTATGGC. The variable domain in full, with the rest retrieved from reference TRBV29-1 and TRBJ1-2, is SAVISQKPSRDICQRGTSLTIQCQVDSQVTMMFWYRQQPGQSLTLIATANQGSEATYESGFVIDKFPISRPNLTFSTLTVSNMSPEDSSIYLCSVDHTGQGAYYGYTFGSGTRLTVV.

As for this clone: Read coverage stops 3 residues before the CDR3 terminus; the germline J gene supplies the remainder. The chain joins TRBV2 to TRBJ1-4; 8 bases agree with TRBD1. J gave up 4 bases and V 7 bases, and 5 bases lay outside the gene matches. CDR1 and CDR2 from the germline V gene are SNHLY and FYNNEI. This CDR3 is built from 14 residues. The CDR3 is CASKTGALNEKLFF. The CDR3 bases that were read are TGTGCCAGCAAGACAGGGGCCCTTAATGAAAAA. The complete variable domain, with remaining parts taken from reference TRBV2 and TRBJ1-4, reads EPEVTQTPSHQVTQMGQEVILRCVPISNHLYFYWYRQILGQKVEFLVSFYNNEISEKSEIFDDQFSVERPDGSNFTLKIRSTKLEDSAMYFCASKTGALNEKLFFGSGTQLSVL.

The CDR3 DNA, read in part, is TGTGCCAGCAGCTTAGATCCCTATGAAAAA. This translates into CASSLDPYEK. The CDR3 as a whole reads CASSLDPYEKLFF. The V call is TRBV11-2, the J call TRBJ1-4; D is unresolved. The read finishes 3 residues shy of the CDR3 end, and the germline J gene is used to complete it. Germline assignment: CDR1 SGHAT and CDR2 FQNNGV. V lost 0 bases and J 6 bases, leaving 5 bases between the germline ends. The CDR3 is 13 residues long. The variable domain in full, with the rest retrieved from reference TRBV11-2 and TRBJ1-4, is EAGVAQSPRYKIIEKRQSVAFWCNPISGHATLYWYQQILGQGPKLLIQFQNNGVVDDSQLPKDRFSAERLKGVDSTLKIQPAKLEDSAVYLCASSLDPYEKLFFGSGTQLSVL.

Of note for this clone: The read falls 3 residues short of the CDR3 end, and the missing part is taken from the germline J gene. The chain combines TRBV7-2 with TRBJ1-5; D unclear. The V end was cut by 5 bases, the J end by 1 base, with 12 bases between. CDR3 length: 15 residues. Germline V gene sequence: CDR1 SGHTA, CDR2 FQGNSA. CDR3 sequence reads: CASSAGGGSNQPQHF. The part of the CDR3 DNA that was read is TGTGCCAGCAGCGCGGGTGGCGGAAGCAATCAGCCC.

A word on this clone: The missing CDR3 end, 3 residues past where the read stops, is filled in from the germline J gene. The chain employs TRBV7-9 and TRBJ2-3; no clear D. From germline, CDR1 is SEHNR and CDR2 FQNEAQ (reference sequence). V lost 5 bases, J lost 0 bases, and 12 bases lay in between. The CDR3 is made up of 15 amino acids. CDR3 protein: CASSPVGPSTDTQYF. The covered CDR3 bases are TGTGCCAGCAGCCCAGTGGGCCCTAGCACAGATACG.

Comment on this clone: The missing CDR3 end, 3 residues past where the read stops, is filled in from the germline J gene. The rearrangement uses TRBV20-1 and TRBJ2-5; a weak D match, TRBD2 (6 bases). The V end was cut by 2 bases, the J end by 2 bases, with 12 bases between. Germline CDR1 reads DFQATT; CDR2 reads SNEGSKA (reference sequence). The CDR3 contains 14 residues. This CDR3 is CSARLALRQETQYF. Partial CDR3 DNA: TGCAGTGCTAGACTAGCGTTAAGACAAGAGACC.